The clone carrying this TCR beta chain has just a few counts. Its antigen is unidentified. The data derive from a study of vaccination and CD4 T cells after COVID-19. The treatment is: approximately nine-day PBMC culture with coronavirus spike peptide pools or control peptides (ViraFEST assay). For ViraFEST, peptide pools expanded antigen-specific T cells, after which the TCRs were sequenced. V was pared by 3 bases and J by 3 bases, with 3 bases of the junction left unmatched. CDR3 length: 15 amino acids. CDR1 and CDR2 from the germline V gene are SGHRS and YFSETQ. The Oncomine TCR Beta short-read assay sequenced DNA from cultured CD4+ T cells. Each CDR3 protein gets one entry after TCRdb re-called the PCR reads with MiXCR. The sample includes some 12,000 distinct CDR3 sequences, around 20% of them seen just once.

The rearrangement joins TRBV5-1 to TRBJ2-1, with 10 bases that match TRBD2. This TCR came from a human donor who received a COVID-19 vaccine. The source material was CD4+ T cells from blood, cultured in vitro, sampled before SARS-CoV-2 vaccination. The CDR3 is CASSSSGGVYNEQFF. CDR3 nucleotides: TGCGCCAGCAGCTCAAGCGGGGGGGTCTACAATGAGCAGTTCTTC.